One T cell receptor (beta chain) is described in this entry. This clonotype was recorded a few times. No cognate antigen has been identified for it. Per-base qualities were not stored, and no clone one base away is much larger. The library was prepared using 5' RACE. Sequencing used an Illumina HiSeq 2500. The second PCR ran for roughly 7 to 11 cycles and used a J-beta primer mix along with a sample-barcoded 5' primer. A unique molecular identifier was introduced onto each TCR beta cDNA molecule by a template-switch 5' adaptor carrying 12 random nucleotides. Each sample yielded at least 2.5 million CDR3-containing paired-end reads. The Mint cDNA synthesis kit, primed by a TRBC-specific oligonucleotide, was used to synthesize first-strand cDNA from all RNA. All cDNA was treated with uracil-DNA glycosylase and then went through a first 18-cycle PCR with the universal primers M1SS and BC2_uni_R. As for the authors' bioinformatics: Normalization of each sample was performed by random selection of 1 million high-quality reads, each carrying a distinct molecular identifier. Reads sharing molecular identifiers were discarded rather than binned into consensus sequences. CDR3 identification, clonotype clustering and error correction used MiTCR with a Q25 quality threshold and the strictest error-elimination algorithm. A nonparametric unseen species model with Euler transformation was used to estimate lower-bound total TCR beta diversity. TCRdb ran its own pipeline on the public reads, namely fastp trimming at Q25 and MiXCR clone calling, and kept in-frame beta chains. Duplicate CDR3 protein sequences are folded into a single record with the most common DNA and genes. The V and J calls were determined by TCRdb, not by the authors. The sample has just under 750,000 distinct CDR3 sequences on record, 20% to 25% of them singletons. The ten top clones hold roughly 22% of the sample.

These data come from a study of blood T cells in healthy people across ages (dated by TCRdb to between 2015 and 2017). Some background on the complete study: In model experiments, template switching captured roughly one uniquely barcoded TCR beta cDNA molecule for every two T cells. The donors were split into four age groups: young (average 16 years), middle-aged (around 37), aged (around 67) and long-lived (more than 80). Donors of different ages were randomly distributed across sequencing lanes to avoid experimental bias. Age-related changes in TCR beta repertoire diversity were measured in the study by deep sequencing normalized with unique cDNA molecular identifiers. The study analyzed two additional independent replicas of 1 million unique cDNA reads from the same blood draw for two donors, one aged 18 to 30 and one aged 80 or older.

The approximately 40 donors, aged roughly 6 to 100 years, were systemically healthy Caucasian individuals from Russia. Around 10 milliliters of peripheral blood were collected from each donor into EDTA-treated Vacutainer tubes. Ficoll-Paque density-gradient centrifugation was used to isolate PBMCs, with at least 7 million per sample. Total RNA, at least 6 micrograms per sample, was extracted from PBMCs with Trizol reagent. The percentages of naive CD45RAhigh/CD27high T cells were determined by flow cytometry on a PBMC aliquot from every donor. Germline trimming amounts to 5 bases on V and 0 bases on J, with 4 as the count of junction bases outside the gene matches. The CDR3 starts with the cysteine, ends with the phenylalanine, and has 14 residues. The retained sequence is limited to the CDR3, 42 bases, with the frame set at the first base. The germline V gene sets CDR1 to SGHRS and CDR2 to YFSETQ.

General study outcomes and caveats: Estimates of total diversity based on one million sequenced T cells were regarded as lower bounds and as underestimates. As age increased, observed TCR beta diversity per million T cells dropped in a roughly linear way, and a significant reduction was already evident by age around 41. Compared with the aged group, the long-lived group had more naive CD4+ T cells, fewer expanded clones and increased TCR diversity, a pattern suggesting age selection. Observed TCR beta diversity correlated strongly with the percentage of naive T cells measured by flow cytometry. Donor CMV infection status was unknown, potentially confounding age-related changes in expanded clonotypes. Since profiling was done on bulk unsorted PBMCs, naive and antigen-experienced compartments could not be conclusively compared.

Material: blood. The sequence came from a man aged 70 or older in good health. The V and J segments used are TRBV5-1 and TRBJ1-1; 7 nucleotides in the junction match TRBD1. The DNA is TGCGCCAGCAGATACAGGGGTCTGAACACTGAAGCTTTCTTT. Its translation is CASRYRGLNTEAFF. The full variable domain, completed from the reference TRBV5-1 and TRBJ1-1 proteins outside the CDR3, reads KAGVTQTPRYLIKTRGQQVTLSCSPISGHRSVSWYQQTPGQGLQFLFEYFSETQRNKGNFPGRFSGRQFSNSRSEMNVSTLELGDSALYLCASRYRGLNTEAFFGQGTRLTVV.